This TCR beta chain was sequenced for a study of cytomegalovirus exposure and HLA in healthy donors. The PCR ran on 60 Vbeta and 13 Jbeta primers. This table comes from immunoSEQ multiplex PCR, and its TCRdb copy is limited to in-frame clones, with some not included. The sample has approximately 210,000 clones. A word on this clone: The antigen is unknown.

Germline assignment: CDR1 SGHRS and CDR2 YFSETQ. The CDR3 consists of 14 residues. V gave up 2 bases and J gave up 0 bases, with 5 bases separating them. Every donor was a healthy person donating bone marrow. The study, taken as a whole, reports: Exclusion applied to some V segments, including TRBV6-2 and TRBV6-3, as they were indistinguishable. In an earlier analysis, in around 590 donors, most V segments appeared productive either ~90% or ~30% of the time. The likely origin of a cluster of highly shared sequence variants was a sequencing artifact.

The chain recombines TRBV5-1 with TRBJ1-4; D gene unclear. This sequence was found in a woman in her twenties or thirties in good health and CMV-seropositive. Sequenced material: PBMCs. For the CDR3, the DNA is TGCGCCAGCAGCTTCGGTGCAACTAATGAAAAACTGTTTTTT. Translation: CASSFGATNEKLFF.